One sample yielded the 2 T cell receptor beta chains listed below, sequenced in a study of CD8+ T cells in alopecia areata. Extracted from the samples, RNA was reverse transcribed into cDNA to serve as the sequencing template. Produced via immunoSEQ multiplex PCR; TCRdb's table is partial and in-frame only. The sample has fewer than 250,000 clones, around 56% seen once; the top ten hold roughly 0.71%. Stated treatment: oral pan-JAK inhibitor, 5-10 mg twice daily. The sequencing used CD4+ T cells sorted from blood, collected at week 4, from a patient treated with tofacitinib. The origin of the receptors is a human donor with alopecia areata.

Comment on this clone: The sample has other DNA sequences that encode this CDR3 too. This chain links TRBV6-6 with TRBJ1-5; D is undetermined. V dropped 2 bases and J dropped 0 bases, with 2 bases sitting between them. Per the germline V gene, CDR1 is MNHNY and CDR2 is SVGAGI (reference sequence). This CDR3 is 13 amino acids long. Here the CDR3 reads CASSYDSNQPQHF. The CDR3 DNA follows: TGTGCCAGCAGTTACGATAGCAATCAGCCCCAGCATTTT.

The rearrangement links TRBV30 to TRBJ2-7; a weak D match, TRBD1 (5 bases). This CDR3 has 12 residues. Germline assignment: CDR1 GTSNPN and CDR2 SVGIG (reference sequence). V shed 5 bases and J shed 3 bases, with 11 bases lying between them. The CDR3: CAWGAPNYEQYF. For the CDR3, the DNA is TGTGCCTGGGGGGCCCCGAACTACGAGCAGTACTTC.